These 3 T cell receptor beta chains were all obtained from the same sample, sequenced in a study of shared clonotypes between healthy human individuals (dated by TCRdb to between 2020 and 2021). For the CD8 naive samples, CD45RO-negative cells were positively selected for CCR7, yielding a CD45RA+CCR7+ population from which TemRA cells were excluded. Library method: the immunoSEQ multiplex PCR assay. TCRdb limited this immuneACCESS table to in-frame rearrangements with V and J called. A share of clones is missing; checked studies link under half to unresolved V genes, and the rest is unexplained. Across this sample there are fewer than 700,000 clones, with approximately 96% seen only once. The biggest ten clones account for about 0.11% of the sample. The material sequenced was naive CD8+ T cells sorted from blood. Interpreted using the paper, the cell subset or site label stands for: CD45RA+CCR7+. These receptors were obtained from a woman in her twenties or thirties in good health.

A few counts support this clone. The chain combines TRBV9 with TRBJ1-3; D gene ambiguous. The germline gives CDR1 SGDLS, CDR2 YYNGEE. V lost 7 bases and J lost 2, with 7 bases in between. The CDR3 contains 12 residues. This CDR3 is CASGRTGNTIYF. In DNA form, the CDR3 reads TGTGCCAGCGGCCGGACTGGAAACACCATATATTTT.

The CDR3 reads CASSPNPGGTDTQYF. For the CDR3, the DNA is TGTGCCAGCAGTCCAAACCCGGGCGGCACAGATACGCAGTATTTT. The chain uses TRBV28 and TRBJ2-3; D is uncertain. Trimming took off 5 bases at V and 1 base at J, with 13 bases between the two ends. Germline values: CDR1 MDHEN, CDR2 SYDVKM. This CDR3 has 15 residues.

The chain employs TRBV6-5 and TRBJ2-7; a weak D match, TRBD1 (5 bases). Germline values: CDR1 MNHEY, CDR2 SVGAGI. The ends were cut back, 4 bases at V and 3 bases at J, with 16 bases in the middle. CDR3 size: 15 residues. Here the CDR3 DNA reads TGTGCCAGCAGTTTTATAAAAGGGCAGGGCTACGAGCAGTACTTC. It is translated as CASSFIKGQGYEQYF.